This T cell receptor beta chain was captured in a study of cytomegalovirus exposure and HLA in healthy donors. Only a few counts were recorded for this clone. It was with 60 Vbeta and 13 Jbeta primers that the PCR ran. Libraries were prepared by immunoSEQ multiplex PCR; TCRdb keeps only in-frame clonotypes and omits some of them. The table has around 110,000 clones, around two thirds seen once. The CDR3 sequence is 13 residues long. From germline, CDR1 is LNHNV and CDR2 YYDKDF (reference sequence). Trimming took 6 bases from V and 2 from J, leaving 7 bases between them. The clonotype comes from a middle-aged woman in good health and CMV-seropositive. The sample taken for sequencing was PBMCs. This chain joins TRBV15 and TRBJ2-2, with D tentatively TRBD1 (6 bases). CDR3 sequence (DNA): TGTGCCACCAGGGACAGTAACACCGGGGAGCTGTTTTTT. Protein sequence: CATRDSNTGELFF.